This is a list of T cell receptor beta chains from one sample in a study of response to subunit inactivated influenza vaccine. A single record per CDR3 protein comes from TCRdb applying MiXCR to the RT-PCR reads. The profile shows about 540,000 distinct CDR3 sequences, roughly a quarter of them singletons. This same sample was also part of a study on T cells expressing NK-cell markers.

The specimen was CD4+ T cells sorted from PBMCs, collected roughly 12 days after vaccination. All receptors derive from a man between 45 and 60 years old who received an inactivated influenza vaccine. CDR3s include the opening cysteine and the closing phenylalanine or tryptophan. The order of the fields is J gene, D gene, V gene, clone size, CDR3 protein, CDR3 DNA. A D gene is named only where the DNA matches it firmly. Clone size is not always given. Where it is, it says once, few, many or a class for expanded clones.

>TRBJ2-1|.|TRBV19|once
CASSIGGLSYNEQFF
TGTGCCAGTAGTATAGGCGGGCTTTCCTACAATGAGCAGTTCTTC
>TRBJ2-2|.|TRBV12-3/TRBV12-4|.
CASSRGGFGELFF
TGTGCCAGCAGCCGTGGGGGGTTCGGGGAGCTGTTTTTT
>TRBJ1-2|.|TRBV5-1|few
CASSSMGRTIHYGYTF
TGCGCCAGCAGCTCCATGGGCAGGACGATCCATTATGGCTACACCTTC
>TRBJ2-3|TRBD1|TRBV9|few
CASSVVGQGDTQYF
TGTGCCAGCAGCGTAGTGGGACAGGGAGATACGCAGTATTTT
>TRBJ2-7|.|TRBV5-5|few
CASSPAVLEGEQYF
TGTGCCAGCAGCCCCGCCGTGTTGGAGGGCGAGCAGTACTTC
>TRBJ1-4|.|TRBV3-1|.
CASSHLTGTQFF
TGTGCCAGCAGCCACCTTACCGGGACCCAGTTTTTT
>TRBJ1-2|.|TRBV6-1|.
CASSQPHNRATYGYTF
TGTGCCAGCAGTCAACCGCACAACAGGGCCACCTATGGCTACACCTTC
>TRBJ2-1|TRBD2|TRBV24-1|.
CATSDIPGLAGGHEQFF
TGTGCCACCAGTGATATACCGGGACTAGCGGGAGGCCATGAGCAGTTCTTC
>TRBJ2-5|.|TRBV14|.
CASSLRGLALETQYF
TGTGCCAGCAGCCTCAGGGGTCTAGCGTTGGAGACCCAGTACTTC
>TRBJ2-6|TRBD1|TRBV4-3|few
CASSQGFADRVYGANVLTF
TGCGCCAGCAGCCAAGGCTTCGCGGACAGGGTCTATGGGGCCAACGTCCTGACTTTC
>TRBJ2-7|TRBD2|TRBV10-3|few
CAISESSGGAFEQYF
TGTGCCATCAGTGAGTCTAGCGGGGGGGCGTTCGAGCAGTACTTC
>TRBJ2-6|TRBD2|TRBV12-3/TRBV12-4|few
CASSQTPGGPGANVLTF
TGTGCCAGCAGCCAAACCCCGGGGGGACCTGGGGCCAACGTCCTGACTTTC
>TRBJ2-1|TRBD1|TRBV5-1|.
CASSLAWTGTGEQFF
TGCGCCAGCAGCTTGGCCTGGACAGGGACGGGAGAGCAGTTCTTC
>TRBJ2-1|.|TRBV20-1|.
CSARVGPQGYTYNEQFF
TGCAGTGCTAGAGTAGGTCCGCAGGGATACACCTACAATGAGCAGTTCTTC
>TRBJ2-2|.|TRBV14|.
CASSQGLELFF
TGTGCCAGCAGCCAAGGACTGGAGCTGTTTTTT
>TRBJ1-3|.|TRBV5-1|.
CASSLDGISGNTIYF
TGCGCCAGCAGCTTGGACGGGATCTCTGGAAACACCATATATTTT
>TRBJ1-3|.|TRBV27|few
CASSRGSGNTIYF
TGTGCCAGCAGCCGCGGCTCTGGAAACACCATATATTTT
>TRBJ2-5|.|TRBV12-3/TRBV12-4|.
CASRVGETQYF
TGTGCCAGCAGAGTGGGCGAGACCCAGTACTTC
>TRBJ2-7|TRBD1|TRBV5-5|few
CASSPLFETGDYEQYF
TGTGCCAGCAGCCCTCTTTTTGAGACAGGGGACTACGAGCAGTACTTC
>TRBJ1-5|.|TRBV7-2|many
CASSLGRAQPQHF
TGTGCCAGCAGCCTAGGCAGGGCTCAGCCCCAGCATTTT
>TRBJ1-2|.|TRBV20-1|many
CSAVLDSGGHGYTF
TGCAGTGCAGTTCTCGACAGTGGGGGGCATGGCTACACCTTC
>TRBJ2-7|.|TRBV28|.
CASSLLAGYEQYF
TGTGCCAGCAGTTTATTAGCCGGGTACGAGCAGTACTTC
>TRBJ2-5|.|TRBV5-1|.
CASSLEAQYGTQYF
TGCGCCAGCAGCTTGGAGGCACAGTATGGGACCCAGTACTTC
>TRBJ2-7|TRBD2|TRBV3-1|.
CASSQSGRPGEQYF
TGTGCCAGCAGCCAAAGCGGGAGGCCGGGGGAGCAGTACTTC
>TRBJ1-5|.|TRBV6-5|few
CASSYSNSGQPQHF
TGTGCCAGCAGTTACTCGAACTCAGGTCAGCCCCAGCATTTT